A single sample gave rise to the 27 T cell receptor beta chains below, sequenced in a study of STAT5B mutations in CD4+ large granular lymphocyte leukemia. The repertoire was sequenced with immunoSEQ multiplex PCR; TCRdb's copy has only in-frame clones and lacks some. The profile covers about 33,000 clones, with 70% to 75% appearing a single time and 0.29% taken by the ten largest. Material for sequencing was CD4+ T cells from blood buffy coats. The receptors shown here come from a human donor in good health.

The DNA for the CDR3 is TGCGCCAGCAGCACCCGCGGGAATTCGAACACAGATACGCAGTATTTT. It yields the protein CASSTRGNSNTDTQYF. The chain combines TRBV5-1 with TRBJ2-3, with D tentatively TRBD2 (6 bases). CDR1 SGHRS and CDR2 YFSETQ come from the germline V gene. The CDR3 totals 16 residues. V was pared by 4 bases and J by 2 bases, with 17 bases between.

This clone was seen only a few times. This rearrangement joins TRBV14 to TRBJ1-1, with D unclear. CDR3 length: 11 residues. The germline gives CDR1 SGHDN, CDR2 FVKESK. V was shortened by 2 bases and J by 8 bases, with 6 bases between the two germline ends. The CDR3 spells CASSQSPEAFF. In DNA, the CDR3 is TGTGCCAGCAGCCAATCACCAGAAGCTTTCTTT.

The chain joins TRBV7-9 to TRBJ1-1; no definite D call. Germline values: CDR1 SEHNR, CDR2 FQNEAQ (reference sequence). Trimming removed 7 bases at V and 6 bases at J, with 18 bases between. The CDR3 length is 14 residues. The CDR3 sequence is CASTRVVSVAEAFF. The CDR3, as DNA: TGTGCCAGCACCCGAGTTGTCTCGGTCGCTGAAGCTTTCTTT.

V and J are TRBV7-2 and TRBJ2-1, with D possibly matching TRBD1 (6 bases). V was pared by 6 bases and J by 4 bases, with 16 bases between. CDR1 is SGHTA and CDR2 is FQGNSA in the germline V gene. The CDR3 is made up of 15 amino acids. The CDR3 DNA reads TGTGCCAGCAGTCTGGACAGCCGGCCTTACAATGAGCAGTTCTTC. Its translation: CASSLDSRPYNEQFF.

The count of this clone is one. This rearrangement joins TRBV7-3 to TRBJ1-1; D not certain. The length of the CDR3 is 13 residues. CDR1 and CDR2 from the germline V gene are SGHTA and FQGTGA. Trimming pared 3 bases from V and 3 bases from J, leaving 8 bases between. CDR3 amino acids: CASSLSFDTEAFF. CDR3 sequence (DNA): TGTGCCAGCAGCTTGAGCTTTGACACTGAAGCTTTCTTT. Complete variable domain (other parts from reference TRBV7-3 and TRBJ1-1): GAGVSQTPSNKVTEKGKYVELRCDPISGHTALYWYRQSLGQGPEFLIYFQGTGAADDSGLPNDRFFAVRPEGSVSTLKIQRTERGDSAVYLCASSLSFDTEAFFGQGTRLTVV.

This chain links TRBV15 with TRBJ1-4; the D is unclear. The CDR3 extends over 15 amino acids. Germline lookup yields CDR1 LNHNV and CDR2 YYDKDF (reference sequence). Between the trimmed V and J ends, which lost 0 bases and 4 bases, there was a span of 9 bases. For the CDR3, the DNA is TGTGCCACCAGCAGAGAAGCCAGATTTAATGAAAAACTGTTTTTT. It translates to CATSREARFNEKLFF. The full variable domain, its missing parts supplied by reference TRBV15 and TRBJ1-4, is DAMVIQNPRYQVTQFGKPVTLSCSQTLNHNVMYWYQQKSSQAPKLLFHYYDKDFNNEADTPDNFQSRRPNTSFCFLDIRSPGLGDTAMYLCATSREARFNEKLFFGSGTQLSVL.

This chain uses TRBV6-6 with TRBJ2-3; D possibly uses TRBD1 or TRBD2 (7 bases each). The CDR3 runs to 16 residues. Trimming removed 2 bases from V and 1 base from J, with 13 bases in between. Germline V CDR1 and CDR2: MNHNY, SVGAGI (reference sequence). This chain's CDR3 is CASSYLQGGGTDTQYF. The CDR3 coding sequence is TGTGCCAGCAGTTACCTCCAGGGGGGGGGCACAGATACGCAGTATTTT.

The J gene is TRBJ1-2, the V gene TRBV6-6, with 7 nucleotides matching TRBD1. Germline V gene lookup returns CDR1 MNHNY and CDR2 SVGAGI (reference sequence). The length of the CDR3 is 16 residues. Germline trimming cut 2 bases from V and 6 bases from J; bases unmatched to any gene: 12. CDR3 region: CASSYRQGVTGDGYTF. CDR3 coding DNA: TGTGCCAGCAGTTACCGCCAGGGAGTAACAGGGGATGGCTACACCTTC.

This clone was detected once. The DNA for the CDR3 is TGTGCCTGGAGTAGGGGCGGGGGGCCTACGGCTGGAAACACCATATATTTT. It translates to CAWSRGGGPTAGNTIYF. This chain joins TRBV30 and TRBJ1-3; perhaps TRBD1 as D (6 bases). Per germline, CDR1 GTSNPN and CDR2 SVGIG (reference sequence). V dropped 2 bases and J dropped 2 bases, with 19 bases sitting between them. The CDR3 extends over 17 amino acids.

This CDR3 reads CASSYSRLGNSPLHF. CDR3 DNA: TGTGCCAGCAGTTATAGCAGGTTGGGTAATTCACCCCTCCACTTT. The rearrangement uses TRBV6-5 and TRBJ1-6; D remains ambiguous. CDR1 MNHEY and CDR2 SVGAGI come from the germline V gene. This CDR3 contains 15 residues. The V gene lost 3 bases and the J gene lost 6 bases, with 12 bases spanning the gap.

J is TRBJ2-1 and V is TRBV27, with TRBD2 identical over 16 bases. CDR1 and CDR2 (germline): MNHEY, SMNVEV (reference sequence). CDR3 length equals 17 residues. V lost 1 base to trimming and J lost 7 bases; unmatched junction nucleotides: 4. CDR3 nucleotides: TGTGCCAGCAGTTTATGGGGACTAGCGGGGGGGCCGAATGAGCAGTTCTTC. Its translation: CASSLWGLAGGPNEQFF.

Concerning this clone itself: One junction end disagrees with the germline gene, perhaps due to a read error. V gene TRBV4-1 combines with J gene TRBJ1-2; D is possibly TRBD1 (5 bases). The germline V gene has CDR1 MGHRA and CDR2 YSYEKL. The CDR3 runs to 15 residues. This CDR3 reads CVSSQDRGLSSGYTF. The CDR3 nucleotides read TGCGTCAGCAGCCAAGATCGGGGCCTTTCTTCGGGCTACACCTTC.

CDR3 loop: CASSDPRGVGTDTQYF. In DNA form, the CDR3 reads TGTGCCAGCAGCGACCCCAGGGGAGTAGGCACAGATACGCAGTATTTT. J is TRBJ2-3 and V is TRBV28, with D maybe TRBD1 (6 bases). Germline CDR1 is MDHEN and CDR2 is SYDVKM. The CDR3 consists of 16 residues. Trimming left V 6 bases short and J 1 base short, with 17 bases between. The variable domain in full, completed from reference TRBV28 and TRBJ2-3, reads DVKVTQSSRYLVKRTGEKVFLECVQDMDHENMFWYRQDPGLGLRLIYFSYDVKMKEKGDIPEGYSVSREKKERFSLILESASTNQTSMYLCASSDPRGVGTDTQYFGPGTRLTVL.

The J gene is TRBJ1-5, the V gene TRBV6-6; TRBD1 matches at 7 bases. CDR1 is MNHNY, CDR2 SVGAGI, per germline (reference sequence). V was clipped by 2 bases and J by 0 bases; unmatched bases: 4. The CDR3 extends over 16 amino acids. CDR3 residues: CASSYRDSYSNQPQHF. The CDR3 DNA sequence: TGTGCCAGCAGTTACCGGGACAGTTATAGCAATCAGCCCCAGCATTTT.

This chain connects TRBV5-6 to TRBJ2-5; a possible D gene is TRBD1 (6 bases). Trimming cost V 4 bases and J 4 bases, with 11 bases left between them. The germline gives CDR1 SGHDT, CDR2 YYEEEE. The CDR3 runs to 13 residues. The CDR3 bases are TGTGCCAGCAGCCCCCAGGGGTTAGAGACCCAGTACTTC. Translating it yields CASSPQGLETQYF.

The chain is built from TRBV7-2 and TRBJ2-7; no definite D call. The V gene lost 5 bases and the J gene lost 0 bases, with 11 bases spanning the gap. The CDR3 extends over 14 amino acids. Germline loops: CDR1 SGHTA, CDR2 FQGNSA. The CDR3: CASSRLLSSYEQYF. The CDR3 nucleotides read TGTGCCAGCAGCCGACTCCTTAGCTCCTACGAGCAGTACTTC.

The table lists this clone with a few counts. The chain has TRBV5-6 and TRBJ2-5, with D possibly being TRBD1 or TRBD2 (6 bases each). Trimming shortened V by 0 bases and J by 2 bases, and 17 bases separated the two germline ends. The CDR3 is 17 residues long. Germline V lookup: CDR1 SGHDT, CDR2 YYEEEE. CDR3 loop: CASSLEGGFLFQETQYF. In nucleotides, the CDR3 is TGTGCCAGCAGCTTGGAAGGGGGGTTCCTATTTCAAGAGACCCAGTACTTC.

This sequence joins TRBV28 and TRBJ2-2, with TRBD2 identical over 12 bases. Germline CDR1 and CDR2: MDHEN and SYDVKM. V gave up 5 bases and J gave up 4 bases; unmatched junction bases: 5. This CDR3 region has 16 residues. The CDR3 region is CASSLLAGGGTGELFF. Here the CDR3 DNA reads TGTGCCAGCAGTCTACTAGCGGGGGGTGGCACCGGGGAGCTGTTTTTT.

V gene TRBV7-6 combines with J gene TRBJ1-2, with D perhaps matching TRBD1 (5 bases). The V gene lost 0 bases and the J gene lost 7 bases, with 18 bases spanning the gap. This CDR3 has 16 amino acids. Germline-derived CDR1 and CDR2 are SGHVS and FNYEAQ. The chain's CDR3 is CASSLAGGTAGSGYTF. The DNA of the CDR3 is TGTGCCAGCAGCTTAGCGGGTGGGACGGCGGGCAGTGGCTACACCTTC.

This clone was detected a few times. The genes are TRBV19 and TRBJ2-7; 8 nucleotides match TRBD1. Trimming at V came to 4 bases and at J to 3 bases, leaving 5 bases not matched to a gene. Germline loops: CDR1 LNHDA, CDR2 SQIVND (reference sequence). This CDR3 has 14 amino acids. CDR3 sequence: CASSTQGAVYEQYF. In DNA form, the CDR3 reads TGTGCCAGTAGTACCCAGGGGGCCGTCTACGAGCAGTACTTC.

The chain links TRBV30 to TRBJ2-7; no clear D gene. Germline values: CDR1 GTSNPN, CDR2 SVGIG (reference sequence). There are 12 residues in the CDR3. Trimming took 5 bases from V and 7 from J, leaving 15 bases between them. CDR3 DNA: TGTGCCTGGCAGCAGACGATGGGAGAGCAGTACTTC. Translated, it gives CAWQQTMGEQYF. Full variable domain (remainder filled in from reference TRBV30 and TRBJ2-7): SQTIHQWPATLVQPVGSPLSLECTVEGTSNPNLYWYRQAAGRGLQLLFYSVGIGQISSEVPQNLSASRPQDRQFILSSKKLLLSDSGFYLCAWQQTMGEQYFGPGTRLTVT.

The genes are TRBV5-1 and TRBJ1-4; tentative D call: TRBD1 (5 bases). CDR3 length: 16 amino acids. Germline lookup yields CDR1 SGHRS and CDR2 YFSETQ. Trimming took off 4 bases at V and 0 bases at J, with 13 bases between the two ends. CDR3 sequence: CASSLAGTTTNEKLFF. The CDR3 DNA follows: TGCGCCAGCAGCCTGGCCGGGACCACAACTAATGAAAAACTGTTTTTT.

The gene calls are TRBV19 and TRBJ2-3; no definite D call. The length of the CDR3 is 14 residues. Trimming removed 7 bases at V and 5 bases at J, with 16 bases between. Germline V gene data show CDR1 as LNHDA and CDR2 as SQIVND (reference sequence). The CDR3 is CASTPQPEEDTQYF. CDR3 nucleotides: TGTGCCAGTACCCCCCAGCCCGAGGAAGATACGCAGTATTTT.

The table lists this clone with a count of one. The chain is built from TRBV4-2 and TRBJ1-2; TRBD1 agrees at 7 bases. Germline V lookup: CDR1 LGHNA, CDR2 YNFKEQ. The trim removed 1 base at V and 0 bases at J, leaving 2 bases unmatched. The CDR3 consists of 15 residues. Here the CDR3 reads CASSQGQGPNYGYTF. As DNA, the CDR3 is TGTGCCAGCAGCCAAGGACAGGGCCCTAACTATGGCTACACCTTC.

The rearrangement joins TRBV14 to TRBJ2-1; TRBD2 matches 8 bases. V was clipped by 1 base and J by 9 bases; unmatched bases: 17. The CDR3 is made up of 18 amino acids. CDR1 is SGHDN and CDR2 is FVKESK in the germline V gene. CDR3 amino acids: CASSQGGPTSEYGGEQFF. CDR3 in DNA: TGTGCCAGCAGCCAAGGGGGGCCGACTAGCGAATACGGGGGTGAGCAGTTCTTC.

This chain's CDR3 is CASSQGVSREQFF. CDR3 DNA: TGTGCCAGCAGCCAGGGGGTCTCTCGTGAGCAGTTCTTC. The J gene is TRBJ2-1, the V gene TRBV14, with D perhaps given as TRBD1 or TRBD2 (5 bases each). Germline CDR1 is SGHDN and CDR2 is FVKESK. There are 13 residues in the CDR3. With 3 bases removed from V and 9 bases from J, the gap between germline ends came to 12 bases.

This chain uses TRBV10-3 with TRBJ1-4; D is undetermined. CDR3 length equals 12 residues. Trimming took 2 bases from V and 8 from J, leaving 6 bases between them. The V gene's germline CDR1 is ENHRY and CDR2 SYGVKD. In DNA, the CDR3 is TGTGCCATCAGTGAGGTGGGAGAAAAACTGTTTTTT. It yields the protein CAISEVGEKLFF.